The source of this T cell receptor (beta chain) is a study of CD8 T cells in Susac syndrome. RNA, at about 0.45 to 1 ug, was reverse transcribed with random hexamers. Across 54 Vbeta and 13 Jbeta, TCR beta CDR3 was amplified with immunoSEQ multiplex PCR. Each CDR3 protein gets one entry after TCRdb re-called the immunoSEQ multiplex PCR reads with MiXCR. The table lists 300,000 to 350,000 distinct CDR3 sequences, about 92% of them singletons, with approximately 0.065% in the top ten. The material sequenced was CD4+ T cells from PBMCs. The receptor's source is a human donor with multiple sclerosis.

Here the CDR3 DNA reads TGCAGTGCTAGAGCAGGGTCCTACTATAATTCACCCCTCCACTTT. It codes for CSARAGSYYNSPLHF. The chain carries TRBV20-1 and TRBJ1-6, with D possibly being TRBD1 (5 bases). V lost 1 base, J lost 3 bases, and 10 bases lay in between. CDR1 and CDR2 (germline): DFQATT, SNEGSKA (reference sequence). This CDR3 spans 15 amino acids.